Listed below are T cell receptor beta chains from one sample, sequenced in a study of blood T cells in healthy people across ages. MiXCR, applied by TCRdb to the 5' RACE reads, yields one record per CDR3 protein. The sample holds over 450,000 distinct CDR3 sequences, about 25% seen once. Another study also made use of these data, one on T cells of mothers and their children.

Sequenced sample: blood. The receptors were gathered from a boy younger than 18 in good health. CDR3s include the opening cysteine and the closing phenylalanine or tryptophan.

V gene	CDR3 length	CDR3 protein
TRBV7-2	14	CASSLDPPSSEQYF
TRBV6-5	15	CASSYSYQGRTEQYF
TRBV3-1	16	CASSQDPRGLNTEAFF
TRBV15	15	CATSRDPGQAYEQYF
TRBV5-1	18	CASSWGPPGQDISYEQYF
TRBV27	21	CASSSAGTGASLSTTYNEQFF
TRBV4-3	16	CASSQVISGSTDTQYF
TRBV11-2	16	CASRDRANSGANVLTF
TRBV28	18	CASSLFGTSVLAKNIQYF
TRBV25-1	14	CASSEATVNSPLHF
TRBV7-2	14	CASSSMEGRNEQFF